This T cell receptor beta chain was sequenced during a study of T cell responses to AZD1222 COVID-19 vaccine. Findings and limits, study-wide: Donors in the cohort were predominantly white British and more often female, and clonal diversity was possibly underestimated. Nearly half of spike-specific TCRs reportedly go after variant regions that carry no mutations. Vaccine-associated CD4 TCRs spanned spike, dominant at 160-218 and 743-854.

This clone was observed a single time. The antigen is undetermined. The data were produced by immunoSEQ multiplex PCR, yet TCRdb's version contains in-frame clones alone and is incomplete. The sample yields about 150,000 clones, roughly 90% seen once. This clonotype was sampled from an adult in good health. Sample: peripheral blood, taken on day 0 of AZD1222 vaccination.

CDR3 loop: CAISESNSAPFYGYTF. The CDR3 DNA reads as TGTGCCATCAGTGAGTCGAATTCGGCTCCATTCTATGGCTACACCTTC. The chain employs TRBV10-3 and TRBJ1-2; D is ambiguous. Germline V lookup: CDR1 ENHRY, CDR2 SYGVKD. The ends were cut back, 0 bases at V and 4 bases at J, with 15 bases in the middle. This CDR3 spans 16 amino acids.